Sequencing of this T cell receptor (beta chain) was carried out in a study of blood T cell repertoires in COVID-19. Study as a whole: Sites in the United States, Italy and Spain provided acute and convalescent COVID-19 samples. PBMCs, B-cell-depleted T cells, or T cells provided the cDNA or gDNA that made up the material.

This CDR3 is 18 amino acids long. J was trimmed by 4 bases and V by 0 bases; bases with no gene match: 14. Germline V gene data show CDR1 as SGDLS and CDR2 as YYNGEE. In the authors' methods: Amplifying reference gene primers gave estimates of nucleated cell counts. Here immunoSEQ multiplex PCR was the method, and the copy in TCRdb shows in-frame clones only, minus some. The DNA gave D and trimming, while V, J and clone size come from that table. The sample contains some 110,000 clones, roughly 84% of which appear only once. The gene calls are TRBV9 and TRBJ1-2, with 8 nucleotides matching TRBD1. Sequenced: peripheral blood. This receptor was obtained from a man aged 55 to 70 with acute or convalescent COVID-19. CDR3 amino acids: CASSVGGLTGANSYGYTF. CDR3 bases: TGTGCCAGCAGCGTAGGGGGTTTGACAGGGGCCAATAGCTATGGCTACACCTTC. Variable domain in full (rest from reference TRBV9 and TRBJ1-2): DSGVTQTPKHLITATGQRVTLRCSPRSGDLSVYWYQQSLDQGLQFLIQYYNGEERAKGNILERFSAQQFPDLHSELNLSSLELGDSALYFCASSVGGLTGANSYGYTFGSGTRLTVV.